This T cell receptor beta chain was captured by sequencing in a study of vaccination and CD4 T cells after COVID-19. General study points: Vaccine-specific clones numbering 304 of 307 showed spike mono-reactivity in convalescent patients.

This sample's treatment: approximately 11-day PBMC culture with coronavirus spike peptide pools or control peptides (ViraFEST assay). Using peptide pools, antigen-specific T cells were expanded in ViraFEST before TCRs were sequenced. This clonotype was counted only a few times. The antigen remains unidentified. The CDR3 has 15 amino acids. The V gene's germline CDR1 is SEHNR and CDR2 FQNEAQ (reference sequence). The J segment lost 0 bases and the V segment lost 6 bases, leaving 7 bases of the junction unmatched. The study sequenced cultured CD4+ T cell DNA using the Oncomine TCR Beta short-read assay. TCRdb used MiXCR to reprocess the PCR reads, holding one entry per CDR3 protein. The sample records roughly 12,000 distinct CDR3 sequences, around 61% being singletons.

The sequencing used CD4+ T cells from blood, cultured in vitro, collected before SARS-CoV-2 vaccination. The chain has TRBV7-9 and TRBJ1-2; 7 nucleotides match TRBD1. This TCR was sampled from a human donor who had recovered from COVID-19. The chain's CDR3 is CASRKQGRSNYGYTF. The CDR3 bases are TGTGCCAGCAGAAAACAGGGGAGATCTAACTATGGCTACACCTTC.